This T cell receptor (beta chain) comes out of a study of T cell changes during pregnancy in multiple sclerosis. V dropped 8 bases and J dropped 3 bases, with 6 bases sitting between them. Germline lookup yields CDR1 SEHNR and CDR2 FQNEAQ (reference sequence). There are 11 residues in the CDR3. Profiling relied on immunoSEQ multiplex PCR, and the TCRdb table lists in-frame clones only, not all of them. The table lists tens of thousands of clones, about 92% of them singletons. The specimen comprised CD4+ T cells from peripheral blood mononuclear cells, sampled in the second trimester of pregnancy. The TCR comes from a female donor with multiple sclerosis, enrolled in a pregnancy study. V gene TRBV7-9 combines with J gene TRBJ2-3, with D perhaps TRBD2 (6 bases). This CDR3 is CASGGTDTQYF. The CDR3, as DNA: TGTGCCAGCGGGGGGACAGATACGCAGTATTTT.